Each of the 9 T cell receptor beta chains below was sequenced from the same sample in a study of molecular identifiers for immune sequencing clone quantification. TCRdb re-analysed the PCR reads in MiXCR, keeping a single row per CDR3 protein. The table lists nearly 650,000 distinct CDR3 sequences, 25% of them singletons, with about 0.84% in the top ten. Sequencing used naive CD8+ T cells from blood, with Jurkat cell RNA spiked in. Subset given: FACS-sorted CD8+CD4-CCR7+CD45RA+ naive T cells. Receptor source: a human donor in good health. Some libraries in this study had Jurkat cell RNA spiked in.

V and J are TRBV28 and TRBJ2-7; 7 nucleotides align to TRBD1. The CDR3 is 13 amino acids. V was pared by 6 bases and J by 2 bases, with 4 bases of the junction left unmatched. The germline V gene encodes CDR1 MDHEN and CDR2 SYDVKM. The CDR3 DNA is TGTGCCAGCAGGACAGGGTATACCTACGAGCAGTACTTC. Its translation is CASRTGYTYEQYF.

This clonotype was counted ten times or more. The junction and the germline gene differ at one end; a read error may be behind it. The gene calls are TRBV5-1 and TRBJ2-7; D gene unclear. This CDR3 is 12 amino acids long. The germline V gene encodes CDR1 SGHRS and CDR2 YFSETQ. CDR3 sequence: CASSLDGYEQYF. The DNA of the CDR3 is TGTGCCAGCAGCTTAGACGGTTACGAGCAGTACTTC.

Turning to this clonotype: Its ends do not fully match the called genes, so a read error is possible. The V call is TRBV7-9, the J call TRBJ1-1; D possibly corresponds to TRBD1 (5 bases). Germline CDR1 and CDR2: SEHNR and FQNEAQ (reference sequence). There are 13 residues in the CDR3. DNA for the CDR3: TGTGCCAGCAGCGAACGGGGGGTCACTGAAGCTCTCTTT. Translating gives CASSERGVTEALF.

The V call is TRBV9, the J call TRBJ2-3; D gene ambiguous. Germline V gives CDR1 SGDLS, CDR2 YYNGEE. CDR3 length: 17 amino acids. The V end lost 0 bases, the J end lost 2 bases, and 16 bases lay between the germline ends. The CDR3 DNA sequence: TGTGCCAGCAGCGTAGATCTGGGTTTAACCTTCACAGATACGCAGTATTTT. Its protein product is CASSVDLGLTFTDTQYF.

The gene calls are TRBV7-6 and TRBJ2-3; D gene unclear. This CDR3 contains 17 residues. V lost 2 bases and J lost 4, with 19 bases in between. Germline V lookup: CDR1 SGHVS, CDR2 FNYEAQ. CDR3 nucleotides: TGTGCCAGCAGCTTATCTCCGATGTCAGTAGTGCCAGATACGCAGTATTTT. Translating gives CASSLSPMSVVPDTQYF.

The chain links TRBV30 to TRBJ2-5; 11 positions match TRBD2. Germline CDR1 and CDR2: GTSNPN and SVGIG (reference sequence). This CDR3 comprises 13 residues. V trimming: 7 bases; J trimming: 5 bases; junction bases outside the gene matches: 6. CDR3 residues: CAFRLAGSETQYF. The DNA of the CDR3 is TGTGCCTTCCGACTAGCGGGGTCGGAGACCCAGTACTTC.

This clonotype has more than one count but fewer than ten. This chain joins TRBV24-1 and TRBJ2-5; D is tentatively TRBD1 or TRBD2 (5 bases each). CDR3 length: 16 residues. Trimming pared 3 bases from V and 4 bases from J, leaving 17 bases between. Germline V gives CDR1 KGHDR, CDR2 SFDVKD. CDR3 sequence (DNA): TGTGCCACCAGTGATCTTCGAGCCGGGACGGGAGAGACCCAGTACTTC. Residues: CATSDLRAGTGETQYF.

This sequence joins TRBV5-8 and TRBJ2-5, with a possible D match to TRBD1 (5 bases). This CDR3 region has 15 residues. Germline CDR1 is SGHTS and CDR2 is YDEGEE. Trimming took 4 bases from V and 2 from J, leaving 15 bases between them. CDR3 region: CASSHYRQRQETQYF. Written as DNA, the CDR3 is TGTGCCAGCAGCCACTACCGACAGAGACAAGAGACCCAGTACTTC.

V usage is TRBV7-6 and J usage is TRBJ2-7; possibly TRBD1 or TRBD2 for D (5 bases each). The V and J ends lost 5 bases and 1 base respectively, with 18 bases between them. CDR3 length: 16 residues. The germline V gene has CDR1 SGHVS and CDR2 FNYEAQ. The DNA of the CDR3 is TGTGCCAGCAGCCCCGGGACGGCACAGTCATCCTACGAGCAGTACTTC. Its translation: CASSPGTAQSSYEQYF. The full variable domain, its missing parts supplied by reference TRBV7-6 and TRBJ2-7, is GAGVSQSPRYKVTKRGQDVALRCDPISGHVSLYWYRQALGQGPEFLTYFNYEAQQDKSGLPNDRFSAERPEGSISTLTIQRTEQRDSAMYRCASSPGTAQSSYEQYFGPGTRLTVT.